Listed here are 2 T cell receptor beta chains from one sample, sequenced in a study of response to subunit inactivated influenza vaccine. Using its own MiXCR run on the RT-PCR reads, TCRdb lists one record per CDR3 protein. The table records approximately 700,000 distinct CDR3 sequences, around 13% of them present only once. This specimen was PBMCs from blood, taken 14 to 15 days before vaccination. These receptors were taken from a man between 50 and 59 years old who received an inactivated influenza vaccine.

In DNA form, the CDR3 reads TGTGCCAGCAGGACGGGACAGCGGGGGACCCAGTACTTC. Translation: CASRTGQRGTQYF. The J gene is TRBJ2-5, the V gene TRBV6-1; tentatively, D is TRBD1 or TRBD2 (7 bases each). V lost 6 bases to trimming and J lost 7 bases, with 15 bases between them. Germline CDR1 MNHNS, CDR2 SASEGT. The CDR3 runs to 13 residues.

The gene calls are TRBV20-1 and TRBJ2-5; tentative D call: TRBD2 (6 bases). V gave up 6 bases and J gave up 5 bases, with 13 bases separating them. From germline, CDR1 is DFQATT and CDR2 SNEGSKA (reference sequence). This CDR3 contains 12 residues. CDR3 protein: CSAPTSLETQYF. In DNA form, the CDR3 reads TGCAGTGCCCCCACTAGCCTGGAGACCCAGTACTTC.